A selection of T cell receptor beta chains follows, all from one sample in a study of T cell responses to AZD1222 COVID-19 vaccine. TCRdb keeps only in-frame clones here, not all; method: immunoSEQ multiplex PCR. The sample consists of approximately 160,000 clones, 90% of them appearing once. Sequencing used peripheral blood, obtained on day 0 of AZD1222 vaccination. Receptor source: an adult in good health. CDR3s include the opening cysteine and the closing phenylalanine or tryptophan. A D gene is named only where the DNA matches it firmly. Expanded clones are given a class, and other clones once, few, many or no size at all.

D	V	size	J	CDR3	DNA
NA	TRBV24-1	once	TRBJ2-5	CATSDSGLLADQETQYF	TGTGCCACCAGTGATTCCGGACTCCTGGCTGACCAAGAGACCCAGTACTTC
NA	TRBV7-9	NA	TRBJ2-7	CASSSPQTTYEQYF	TGTGCCAGCAGCTCCCCACAGACGACCTACGAGCAGTACTTC
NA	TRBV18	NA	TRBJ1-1	CASSRQGTEAFF	TGTGCCAGCTCACGACAAGGCACTGAAGCTTTCTTT
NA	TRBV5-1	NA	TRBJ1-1	CASSPSRGTTEAFF	TGCGCCAGCAGCCCCAGCAGGGGCACCACTGAAGCTTTCTTT
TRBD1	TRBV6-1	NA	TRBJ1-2	CASSEYPDRVHTF	TGTGCCAGCAGTGAATACCCTGACAGGGTTCACACCTTC
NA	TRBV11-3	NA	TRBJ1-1	CASSFSQTGNTEAFF	TGTGCCAGCAGCTTCTCCCAGACAGGGAACACTGAAGCTTTCTTT
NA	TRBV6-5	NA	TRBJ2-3	CASEGGETEGYF	TGTGCCAGCGAAGGTGGAGAGACAGAAGGGTATTTT
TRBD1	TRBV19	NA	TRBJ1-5	CASGPGGKPNSNQPQHF	TGTGCCAGTGGACCAGGGGGGAAACCTAATAGCAATCAGCCCCAGCATTTT
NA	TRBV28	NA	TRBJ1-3	CASSLPVVSSGNTIYF	TGTGCCAGCAGTTTACCGGTGGTAAGCTCTGGAAACACCATATATTTT
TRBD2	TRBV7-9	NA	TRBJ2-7	CASELAGGPYEQYF	TGTGCCAGCGAGTTAGCGGGGGGGCCGTACGAGCAGTACTTC
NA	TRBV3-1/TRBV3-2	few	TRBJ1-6	CASSQEGSLSPLHF	TGTGCCAGCAGCCAAGAGGGATCTCTTTCACCCCTCCACTTT
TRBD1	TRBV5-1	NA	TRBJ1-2	CASTRTGGSYGYTF	TGCGCCAGCACCCGGACAGGGGGTAGTTATGGCTACACCTTC
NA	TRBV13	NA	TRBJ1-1	CASSRIQGNTEAFF	TGTGCCAGCAGCCGAATACAGGGGAACACTGAAGCTTTCTTT
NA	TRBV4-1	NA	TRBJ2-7	CASSQGLPERQYF	TGCGCCAGCAGCCAAGGCCTACCCGAGCGGCAGTACTTC
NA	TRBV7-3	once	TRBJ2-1	CASSLGRSYNEQFF	TGTGCCAGCAGCTTGGGACGGTCGTACAATGAGCAGTTCTTC
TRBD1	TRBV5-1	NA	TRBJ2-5	CASSLGTGGETQYF	TGCGCCAGCAGCCTGGGGACAGGTGGAGAGACCCAGTACTTC
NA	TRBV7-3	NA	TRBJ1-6	CASSLGGHRRSPLHF	TGTGCCAGCAGCTTGGGGGGGCATCGACGATCACCCCTCCACTTT
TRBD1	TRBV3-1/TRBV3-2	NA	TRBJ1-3	CASSQEGGGNTIYF	TGTGCCAGCAGCCAAGAAGGGGGCGGAAACACCATATATTTT
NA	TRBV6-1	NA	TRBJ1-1	CASSARWRGLATEAFF	TGTGCCAGCAGTGCCCGGTGGAGGGGTCTCGCCACTGAAGCTTTCTTT
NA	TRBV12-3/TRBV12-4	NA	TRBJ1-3	CASSSYSGNTIYF	TGTGCCAGCAGTTCATACTCTGGAAACACCATATATTTT
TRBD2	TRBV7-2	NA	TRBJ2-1	CASSLESGVYNEQFF	TGTGCCAGCAGCTTAGAGAGCGGGGTGTACAATGAGCAGTTCTTC
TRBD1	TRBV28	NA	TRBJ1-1	CASRSRGRGNTEAFF	TGTGCCAGCAGATCCAGGGGGCGGGGGAACACTGAAGCTTTCTTT
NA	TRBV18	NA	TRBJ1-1	CASSPGRLEAFF	TGTGCCAGCTCACCTGGTAGACTTGAAGCTTTCTTT
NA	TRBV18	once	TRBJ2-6	CASSPTGFPFSGANVLTF	TGTGCCAGCTCACCAACAGGGTTCCCTTTCTCTGGGGCCAACGTCCTGACTTTC
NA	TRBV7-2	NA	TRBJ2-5	CASSRGVQETQYF	TGTGCCAGCAGCCGAGGGGTCCAAGAGACCCAGTACTTC
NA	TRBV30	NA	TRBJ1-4	CAWDPGPNEKLFF	TGTGCCTGGGACCCAGGACCTAATGAAAAACTGTTTTTT
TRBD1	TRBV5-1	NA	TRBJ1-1	CASSYSGGQTEAFF	TGCGCCAGCAGCTACTCAGGGGGCCAGACTGAAGCTTTCTTT
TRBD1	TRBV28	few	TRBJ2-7	CASSCLTGECEQYF	TGTGCCAGCAGTTGCCTAACAGGGGAATGTGAGCAGTACTTC
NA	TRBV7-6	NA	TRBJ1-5	CASSLEGSYSNQPQHF	TGTGCCAGCAGCTTAGAGGGCAGTTATAGCAATCAGCCCCAGCATTTT
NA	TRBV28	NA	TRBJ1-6	CASTRGGPLSSYNSPLHF	TGTGCCAGCACCAGAGGAGGCCCCTTGAGCTCCTATAATTCACCCCTCCACTTT
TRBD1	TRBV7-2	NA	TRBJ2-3	CASSSQGAGDTQYF	TGTGCCAGCAGCTCACAGGGGGCAGGGGATACGCAGTATTTT
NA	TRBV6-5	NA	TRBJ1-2	CASSYSRQAHGYTF	TGTGCCAGCAGTTACTCACGACAGGCCCATGGCTACACCTTC
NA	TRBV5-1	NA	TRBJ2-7	CASSYSNEQYF	TGCGCCAGCAGCTATTCTAACGAGCAGTACTTC
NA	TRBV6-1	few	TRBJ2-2	CASSDLVGGTGELFF	TGTGCCAGCAGTGATCTAGTCGGGGGCACCGGGGAGCTGTTTTTT
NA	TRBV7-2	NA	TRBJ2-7	CASSPLFHTKTYEQYF	TGTGCCAGCAGCCCACTGTTCCACACAAAGACTTACGAGCAGTACTTC
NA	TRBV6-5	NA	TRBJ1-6	CASSYDGPYSPLHF	TGTGCCAGCAGTTACGATGGGCCTTATTCACCCCTCCACTTT
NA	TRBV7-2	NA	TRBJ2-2	CASSLTGTGELFF	TGTGCCAGCAGCTTAACGGGCACCGGGGAGCTGTTTTTT
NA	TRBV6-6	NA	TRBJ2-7	CASSRRPDINSYEQYF	TGTGCCAGCAGTCGACGCCCAGATATTAACTCCTACGAGCAGTACTTC
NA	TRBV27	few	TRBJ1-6	CASREFGSPLHF	TGTGCCAGCAGGGAGTTCGGTTCACCCCTCCACTTT
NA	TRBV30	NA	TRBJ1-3	CAWSVYSGNTIYF	TGTGCCTGGAGTGTTTACTCTGGAAACACCATATATTTT
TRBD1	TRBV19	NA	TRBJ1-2	CASSMTGNNYGYTF	TGTGCCAGTAGTATGACAGGGAATAACTATGGCTACACCTTC
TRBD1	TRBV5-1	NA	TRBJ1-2	CASSLGTGRNNYGYTF	TGCGCCAGCAGCCTAGGGACAGGGCGTAATAACTATGGCTACACCTTC
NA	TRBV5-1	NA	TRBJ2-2	CASRVQGPSNTGELFF	TGCGCCAGCAGAGTTCAGGGCCCCTCGAACACCGGGGAGCTGTTTTTT
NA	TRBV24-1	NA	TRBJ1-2	CATTRFRAGIPLNYGYTF	TGTGCCACCACCCGATTTAGAGCAGGGATTCCCTTAAACTATGGCTACACCTTC
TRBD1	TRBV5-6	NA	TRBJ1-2	CASSLGQGYYGYTF	TGTGCCAGCAGCTTGGGACAGGGCTACTATGGCTACACCTTC
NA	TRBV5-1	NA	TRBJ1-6	CASSLANPGDGYSPLHF	TGCGCCAGCAGCTTGGCCAACCCAGGGGACGGGTATTCACCCCTCCACTTT
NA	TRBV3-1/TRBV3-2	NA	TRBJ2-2	CASSQVGTGELFF	TGTGCCAGCAGCCAAGTTGGGACCGGGGAGCTGTTTTTT
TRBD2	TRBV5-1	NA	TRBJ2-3	CASSSSGGAADTQYF	TGCGCCAGCAGCTCCAGCGGGGGGGCGGCGGATACGCAGTATTTT
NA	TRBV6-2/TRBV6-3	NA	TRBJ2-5	CASSYRSETQYF	TGTGCCAGCAGTTATCGGAGTGAGACCCAGTACTTC
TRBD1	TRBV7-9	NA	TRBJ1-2	CASSLAAGQTMGYTF	TGTGCCAGCAGCTTAGCCGCGGGACAGACTATGGGCTACACCTTC
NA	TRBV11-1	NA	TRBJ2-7	CASSSGREQYF	TGTGCCAGCAGCTCAGGGCGCGAGCAGTACTTC
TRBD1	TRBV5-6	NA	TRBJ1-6	CASSLGQGRSPLHF	TGTGCCAGCAGCCTAGGACAGGGTCGCTCACCCCTCCACTTT
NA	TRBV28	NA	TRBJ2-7	CASSVVGSSYEQYF	TGTGCCAGCAGTGTGGTAGGCTCCTCGTACGAGCAGTACTTC
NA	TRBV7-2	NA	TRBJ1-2	CASSLASSSNYGYTF	TGTGCCAGCAGCTTAGCTAGCTCTTCTAACTATGGCTACACCTTC
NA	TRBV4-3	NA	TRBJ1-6	CASSQDVEQGNSPLHF	TGCGCCAGCAGCCAAGATGTGGAACAGGGTAATTCACCCCTCCACTTT
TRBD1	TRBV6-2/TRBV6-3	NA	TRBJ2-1	CASSYRRDRADNEQFF	TGTGCCAGCAGTTACCGTCGGGACAGGGCGGACAATGAGCAGTTCTTC
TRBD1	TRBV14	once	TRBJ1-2	CASSQQTGYGYTF	TGTGCCAGCAGCCAACAGACAGGGTATGGCTACACCTTC
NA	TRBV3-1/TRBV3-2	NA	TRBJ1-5	CASSQEGDILPPSNQPQHF	TGTGCCAGCAGCCAAGAAGGGGACATACTGCCACCGAGCAATCAGCCCCAGCATTTT
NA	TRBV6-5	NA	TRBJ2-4	CASRRDWDNKNIQYF	TGTGCCAGCAGAAGGGATTGGGACAATAAAAACATTCAGTACTTC